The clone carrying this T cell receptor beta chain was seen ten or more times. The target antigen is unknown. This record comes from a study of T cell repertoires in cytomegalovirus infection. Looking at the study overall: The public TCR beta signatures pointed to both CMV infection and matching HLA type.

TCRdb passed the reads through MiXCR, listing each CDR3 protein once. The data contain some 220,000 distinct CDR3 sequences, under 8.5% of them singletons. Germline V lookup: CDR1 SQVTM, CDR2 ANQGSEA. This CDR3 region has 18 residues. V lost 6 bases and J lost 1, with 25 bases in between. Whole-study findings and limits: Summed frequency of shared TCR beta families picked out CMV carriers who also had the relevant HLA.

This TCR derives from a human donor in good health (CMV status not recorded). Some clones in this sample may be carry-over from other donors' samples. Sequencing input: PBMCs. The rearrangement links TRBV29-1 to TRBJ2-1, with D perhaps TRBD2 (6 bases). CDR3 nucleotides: TGCAGCGTCAACCGGAGGGAAAAAGGTTTGGGTTCCTACAATGAGCAGTTCTTC. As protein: CSVNRREKGLGSYNEQFF.